The present entry profiles one T cell receptor (beta chain) with its context. This entry comes from a study of T cell responses to AZD1222 COVID-19 vaccine. Produced via immunoSEQ multiplex PCR; TCRdb's table is partial and in-frame only. The data hold under 130,000 clones, with 80% to 95% observed a single time. The ends were cut back, 0 bases at V and 4 bases at J, with 9 bases in the middle. The germline V gene has CDR1 SQVTM and CDR2 ANQGSEA. The CDR3 consists of 13 residues. V and J are TRBV29-1 and TRBJ1-1, with D uncertain. The sequenced sample was peripheral blood, obtained on day 0 of AZD1222 vaccination. This sequence originates from an adult in good health. The CDR3 nucleotides are TGCAGCGTTGAAGACCCCACGCGCACTGAAGCTTTCTTT. Its translation is CSVEDPTRTEAFF.